This TCR beta chain was sequenced during a study of shared clonotypes between healthy human individuals (TCRdb year 2020). About the full investigation: The cohort comprised two women and a few men aged 18 to 49 years. To increase sequencing depth and limit assay-specific biases, TCR repertoire library preparation and sequencing were carried out by different laboratories using diverse techniques. The study deeply sequenced blood TCR repertoires of five healthy adults to estimate repertoire size and the extent of clonotype sharing between individuals. Leukapheresis yielded between about 0.9 and 9 billion PBMCs per donor. For each donor, three plates each were used for CD4 naive and CD4 memory, two plates were used for CD8 naive, and one plate was used for CD8 memory.

Findings and caveats that apply to the study as a whole: Based on pairwise subsampling, the degree of clonotype sharing among donors was expected to be affected by sequencing depth. Clonotypes shared by all four sorted-subset donors showed higher generation probabilities than non-shared clonotypes. Sampling was restricted to blood, and TCR repertoires in tissue are likely to differ from TCR repertoires in blood. Naive subsets generally had larger estimated clonotype richness than memory subsets did. The small number of donors limited the genetic and exposure-history diversity represented. Across a handful of donors, 4.5% to 6.5% of naive CD4, 3.5% of naive CD8, under 2.5% of memory CD4, and under 0.45% of memory CD8 clonotypes were shared. Incomplete sequencing was indicated by rarefaction of sorted-subset datasets, despite the large sequencing depth.

The CDR3 measures 14 amino acids from cysteine to phenylalanine. The kept DNA is CDR3 alone, 42 bases in frame from the first base. At the junction V is shortened by 4 bases and J by 2 bases, with 10 bases in between. Taken from the germline V gene, the CDR1 and CDR2 loops are SGHRS and YFSETQ. The donors were healthy, HIV-negative adults who had no recently reported acute infections or vaccinations. Every donor was a Caucasian adult living in Nashville, Tennessee, USA. Magnetic negative selection was used to enrich CD4+ T cells, after which naive cells were positively selected on CD45RA and the negative fraction became the memory subset. Blood was obtained by leukapheresis, after which PBMCs were separated by Ficoll-Histopaque density gradient centrifugation and cryopreserved in liquid nitrogen vapor phase. Analytical flow cytometry was used to check the purity and quantity of each magnetically sorted T cell population. From each sorted fraction, genomic DNA was isolated and quantified by UV absorbance on a Nanodrop 2000c.

TCR CDR3 regions were amplified from genomic DNA by multiplex PCR using the deep immunoSEQ assay. For each cell subset, the extracted genomic DNA was distributed evenly across all wells of several immunoSEQ 96-well plates, and each plate served as one replicate. Each replicate PCR for sorted subsets received roughly 0.2 ug genomic DNA, equal to roughly 30,000 T cell genomes. Purified libraries were quantified with a Qubit 3.0 fluorometer, sized on a Bioanalyzer 2100, and re-quantified with the KAPA Library Quantification kit. A separate single-read 150-cycle Illumina NextSeq 550 flow cell was used to sequence each immunoSEQ 96-well plate. The authors' analysis ran thus. Because the immunoSEQ output included only junctional sequences and no quality scores, the filtering could not be the same as the filtering used for full-length reads. To assign V/J genes and CDR3, sequences were annotated using PyIR, a Python wrapper for IgBLAST v1.9, with IMGT germline references. Reads with weak V/J assignments (E-value above 1e-6), missing CDR3, stop codons, out-of-frame junctions, or ambiguous translated residues were removed. V3J clonotypes were defined by identical inferred V gene, J gene, and CDR3 amino acid sequence. The percentage overlap between two repertoires was calculated by dividing the number of shared unique clonotypes by the size of the smaller repertoire. Three approaches were used to assess repertoire richness: RTK rarefaction, the Chao1 estimator, and Recon v2.1 estimates of unobserved clonotypes. Generation probabilities for all TCRbeta clonotypes obtained by the gDNA method from four donors were computed using OLGA. In TCRdb, the immuneACCESS table is reduced to in-frame sequences with V and J assigned. These tables do not hold every clone; where another copy was compared, an unresolved V gene accounts for under half, and the others remain unexplained. Clonal size and the V and J genes are those of that table, whereas D and trimming came from the DNA. The table for this sample lists approximately 1,000,000 clones; around 78% of them were counted only once. The top ten hold 0.4% to 0.55% of the sample.

Comment on this clone: This receptor's antigen is unknown. Base qualities are not provided; no much larger clone lies one nucleotide away.

The source material was memory CD4+ T cells from PBMCs. This specimen's cell subset or site label, per the study, means: CD45RA-negative fraction. The chain was built from TRBV5-1 and TRBJ1-3, with the D gene not confidently named. The sequence was obtained from a man in his late teens or twenties in good health. Some clones in this sample may be carry-over from other donors' samples. The CDR3 corresponds to CASSRGEAGNTIYF. The nucleotide sequence reads as follows: TGCGCCAGCAGCCGGGGAGAAGCTGGAAACACCATATATTTT.